The next 14 T cell receptor beta chains were all read from a single sample in a study of cytomegalovirus exposure and HLA in healthy donors. Researchers ran the PCR with 60 Vbeta and 13 Jbeta primers. The data were produced by immunoSEQ multiplex PCR, yet TCRdb's version contains in-frame clones alone and is incomplete. The repertoire holds 30,000 to 35,000 clones, more than 80% seen once, with 5.5% to 7% in the top ten. Specimen: PBMCs. The receptors stem from a male donor in good health and CMV-seronegative.

The count of this clone is one. The chain couples TRBV19 to TRBJ1-5, with D tentatively TRBD1 (5 bases). This CDR3 is built from 14 residues. Germline V gene lookup returns CDR1 LNHDA and CDR2 SQIVND (reference sequence). Trimming pared 6 bases from V and 2 bases from J, leaving 11 bases between. The DNA for the CDR3 is TGTGCCAGTAGAGGGGCTTTGGGCAATCAGCCCCAGCATTTT. Protein sequence: CASRGALGNQPQHF.

This clone occurred a few times. V is TRBV30 and J is TRBJ1-4; the match to TRBD1 covers 10 bases. V shed 7 bases, J shed 8 bases, and the junction held 7 bases outside the gene matches. Germline CDR1 GTSNPN, CDR2 SVGIG (reference sequence). The CDR3 has 13 amino acids. CDR3 protein: CAYSGQGREKLFF. CDR3 DNA sequence: TGTGCCTATTCGGGACAGGGGCGCGAAAAACTGTTTTTT.

This clone was detected only once. The CDR3 sequence: CASRRTAGNTIYF. In DNA form, the CDR3 reads TGCGCCAGCAGGCGGACTGCTGGAAACACCATATATTTT. The chain combines TRBV5-1 with TRBJ1-3; D uncertain. V gave up 5 bases and J gave up 2 bases, with 8 bases separating them. CDR3 length: 13 amino acids. The germline V gene encodes CDR1 SGHRS and CDR2 YFSETQ.

The chain uses TRBV10-2 and TRBJ2-3, with D uncertain. Trimming left V 3 bases short and J 2 bases short, with 15 bases between. This CDR3 is 16 amino acids long. The V gene's germline CDR1 is WSHSY and CDR2 SAAADI. The CDR3 coding sequence is TGCGCCAGCAGTGACCCTCGACTGGATGCCACAGATACGCAGTATTTT. Its protein is CASSDPRLDATDTQYF.

The chain couples TRBV19 to TRBJ2-7, with 8 bases that match TRBD1. The CDR3 runs 13 residues. Germline CDR1 LNHDA, CDR2 SQIVND (reference sequence). V was clipped by 3 bases and J by 4 bases; unmatched bases: 2. The DNA for the CDR3 is TGTGCCAGTAGTATGGGACAGGCTTACGAGCAGTACTTC. Translating gives CASSMGQAYEQYF.

The rearrangement joins TRBV4-2 to TRBJ2-5, with D maybe TRBD2 (5 bases). Between the trimmed V and J ends, which lost 0 bases and 3 bases, there was a span of 14 bases. The CDR3 is 16 amino acids. The V gene's germline CDR1 is LGHNA and CDR2 YNFKEQ. CDR3: CASSQDLASGEETQYF. CDR3 sequence (DNA): TGTGCCAGCAGCCAAGATCTAGCATCCGGGGAAGAGACCCAGTACTTC.

This clone was seen a few times. The V and J genes are TRBV5-6 and TRBJ2-2, with unresolved D. V shed 0 bases and J shed 6 bases, with 6 bases lying between them. The CDR3 length is 13 residues. The germline V gene has CDR1 SGHDT and CDR2 YYEEEE. The CDR3 DNA reads as TGTGCCAGCAGCTTGGTAGTGGCCGGGGAGCTGTTTTTT. It codes for CASSLVVAGELFF.

The rearrangement uses TRBV5-6 and TRBJ2-7; D may be TRBD2 (5 bases). The CDR3 extends over 15 amino acids. The V gene lost 2 bases and the J gene lost 1 base, with 13 bases spanning the gap. Germline V gene data show CDR1 as SGHDT and CDR2 as YYEEEE. CDR3 sequence (DNA): TGTGCCAGCAGCTTCCTTGCGGCGGGTTCCTACGAGCAGTACTTC. Its protein is CASSFLAAGSYEQYF.

This clone appeared a few times. The V and J genes are TRBV30 and TRBJ2-7; D possibly corresponds to TRBD1 (6 bases). Trimming left V 3 bases short and J 3 bases short, with 12 bases between. CDR3 size: 13 residues. Germline CDR1 is GTSNPN and CDR2 is SVGIG (reference sequence). CDR3: CAWRDTGFYEQYF. The CDR3 DNA reads TGTGCCTGGAGAGATACAGGGTTCTACGAGCAGTACTTC.

The rearrangement uses TRBV27 and TRBJ2-5, with no clear D. The CDR3 sequence is 14 residues long. CDR1 is MNHEY and CDR2 is SMNVEV in the germline V gene (reference sequence). The ends were cut back, 0 bases at V and 5 bases at J, with 10 bases in the middle. In DNA form, the CDR3 reads TGTGCCAGCAGTTTATCCGAGCGAAGGGAGACCCAGTACTTC. The encoded protein is CASSLSERRETQYF.

The chain joins TRBV29-1 to TRBJ2-5; the match to TRBD1 covers 8 bases. The CDR3 has 14 residues. In germline, CDR1 is SQVTM, CDR2 ANQGSEA. Unmatched junction bases numbered 9, after V lost 6 bases and J lost 3 bases. The DNA of the CDR3 is TGCAGCGTCTCTGCAGGGGGCCTGGAAGAGACCCAGTACTTC. Amino acid sequence: CSVSAGGLEETQYF.

V usage is TRBV7-2 and J usage is TRBJ2-7, with 10 bases that match TRBD2. The CDR3 has 14 amino acids. V lost 5 bases and J lost 3; bases outside the gene matches: 4. Germline V gives CDR1 SGHTA, CDR2 FQGNSA. CDR3 DNA sequence: TGTGCCAGCAGCCCCACTAGCGGGAACTACGAGCAGTACTTC. This translates into CASSPTSGNYEQYF.

The rearrangement joins TRBV5-4 to TRBJ2-1; D is perhaps TRBD2 (5 bases). This CDR3 is 15 amino acids long. Trimming took off 6 bases at V and 8 bases at J, with 21 bases between the two ends. Germline V lookup: CDR1 SGHNT, CDR2 YYREEE (reference sequence). CDR3 in DNA: TGTGCCAGCACCCCGCTATGGAGTGGGAGCGATGAGCAGTTCTTC. The encoded protein is CASTPLWSGSDEQFF. The whole variable domain, remainder taken from reference TRBV5-4 and TRBJ2-1, is ETGVTQSPTHLIKTRGQQVTLRCSSQSGHNTVSWYQQALGQGPQFIFQYYREEENGRGNFPPRFSGLQFPNYSSELNVNALELDDSALYLCASTPLWSGSDEQFFGPGTRLTVL.

The chain is built from TRBV28 and TRBJ2-7; weak D call: TRBD2 (5 bases). The V end lost 8 bases, the J end lost 3 bases, and 17 bases lay between the germline ends. Looked up from germline, CDR1 is MDHEN and CDR2 is SYDVKM. The CDR3 consists of 14 residues. The CDR3 nucleotides read TGTGCCAGCCGACCTAGACTAAGATACTACGAGCAGTACTTC. It specifies CASRPRLRYYEQYF. Full variable domain (missing parts from reference TRBV28 and TRBJ2-7): DVKVTQSSRYLVKRTGEKVFLECVQDMDHENMFWYRQDPGLGLRLIYFSYDVKMKEKGDIPEGYSVSREKKERFSLILESASTNQTSMYLCASRPRLRYYEQYFGPGTRLTVT.